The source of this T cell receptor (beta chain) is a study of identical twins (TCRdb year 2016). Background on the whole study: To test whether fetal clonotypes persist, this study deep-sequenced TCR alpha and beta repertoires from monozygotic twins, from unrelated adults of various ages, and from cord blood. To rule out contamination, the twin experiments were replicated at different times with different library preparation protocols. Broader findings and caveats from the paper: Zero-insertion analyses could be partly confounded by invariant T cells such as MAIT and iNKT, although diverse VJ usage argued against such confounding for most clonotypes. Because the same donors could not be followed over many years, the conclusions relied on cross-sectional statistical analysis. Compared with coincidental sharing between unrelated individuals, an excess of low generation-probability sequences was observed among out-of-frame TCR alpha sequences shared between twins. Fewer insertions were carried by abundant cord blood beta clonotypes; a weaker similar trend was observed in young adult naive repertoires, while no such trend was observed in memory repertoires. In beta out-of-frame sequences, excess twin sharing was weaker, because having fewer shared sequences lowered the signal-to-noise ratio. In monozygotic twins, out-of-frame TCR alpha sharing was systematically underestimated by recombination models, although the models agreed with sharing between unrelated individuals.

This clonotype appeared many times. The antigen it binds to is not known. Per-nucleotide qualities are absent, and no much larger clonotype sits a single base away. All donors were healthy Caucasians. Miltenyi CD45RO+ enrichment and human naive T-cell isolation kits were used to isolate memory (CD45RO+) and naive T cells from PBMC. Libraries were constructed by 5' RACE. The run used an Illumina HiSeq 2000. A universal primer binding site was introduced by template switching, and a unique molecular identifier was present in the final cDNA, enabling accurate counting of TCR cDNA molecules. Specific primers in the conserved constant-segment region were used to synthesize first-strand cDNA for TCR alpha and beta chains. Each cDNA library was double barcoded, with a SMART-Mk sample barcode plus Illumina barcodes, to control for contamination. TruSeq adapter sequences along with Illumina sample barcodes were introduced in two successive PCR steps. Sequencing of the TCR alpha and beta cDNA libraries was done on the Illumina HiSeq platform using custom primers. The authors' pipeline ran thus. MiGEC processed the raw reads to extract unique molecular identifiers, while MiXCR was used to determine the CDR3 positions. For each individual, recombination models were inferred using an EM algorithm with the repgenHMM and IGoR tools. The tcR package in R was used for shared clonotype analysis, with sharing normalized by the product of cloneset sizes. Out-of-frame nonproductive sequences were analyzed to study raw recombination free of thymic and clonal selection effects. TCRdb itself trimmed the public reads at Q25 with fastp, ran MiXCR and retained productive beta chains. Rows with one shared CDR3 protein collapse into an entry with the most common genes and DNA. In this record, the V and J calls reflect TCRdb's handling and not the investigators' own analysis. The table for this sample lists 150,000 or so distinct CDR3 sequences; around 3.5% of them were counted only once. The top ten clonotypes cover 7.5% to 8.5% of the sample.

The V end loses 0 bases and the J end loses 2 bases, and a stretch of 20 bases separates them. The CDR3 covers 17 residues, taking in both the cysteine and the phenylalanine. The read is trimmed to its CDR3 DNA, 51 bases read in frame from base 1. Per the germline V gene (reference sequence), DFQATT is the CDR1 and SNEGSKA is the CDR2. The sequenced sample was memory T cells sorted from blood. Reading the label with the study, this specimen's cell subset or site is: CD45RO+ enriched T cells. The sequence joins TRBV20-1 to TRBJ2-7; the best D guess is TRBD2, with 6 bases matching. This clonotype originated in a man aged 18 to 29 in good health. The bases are TGCAGTGCTAGAGATCTTCATGGTAGCGGAGCAGCCTACGAGCAGTACTTC. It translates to CSARDLHGSGAAYEQYF.